This is a list of T cell receptor beta chains from one sample in a study of CD8 T cells in Susac syndrome. TCRdb called the immunoSEQ multiplex PCR reads again in MiXCR, with one record for every CDR3 protein. The data show some 300,000 distinct CDR3 sequences, approximately 81% seen once. Sequenced: CD8+ T cells from PBMCs. These receptor sequences come from a human donor with multiple sclerosis. Each CDR3 is given with its conserved first and last residue. Each record gives: CDR3 length, clone size, J gene, D gene, V gene, CDR3 protein, CDR3 DNA. The D gene is left open where the match is weak. For some rows the clone size is stated as once, few or many, or as a class when expanded; others skip it.

CDR3 length: 11; clone size: -; J gene: TRBJ1-4; D gene: -; V gene: TRBV20-1; CDR3 protein: CSARDREKLFF; CDR3 DNA: TGCAGTGCTAGGGACAGAGAAAAACTGTTTTTT
CDR3 length: 15; clone size: -; J gene: TRBJ2-6; D gene: -; V gene: TRBV27; CDR3 protein: CASSFRGTGANVLTF; CDR3 DNA: TGTGCCAGCAGTTTTCGGGGGACTGGGGCCAACGTCCTGACTTTC
CDR3 length: 16; clone size: -; J gene: TRBJ2-1; D gene: TRBD1; V gene: TRBV27; CDR3 protein: CASRRPGQGRYNEQFF; CDR3 DNA: TGTGCCAGCAGGCGACCGGGACAGGGGAGGTACAATGAGCAGTTCTTC
CDR3 length: 18; clone size: -; J gene: TRBJ2-3; D gene: TRBD2; V gene: TRBV6-1; CDR3 protein: CASSLRAGGNPSTDTQYF; CDR3 DNA: TGTGCCAGCAGCCTTCGAGCGGGAGGCAACCCTAGCACAGATACGCAGTATTTT
CDR3 length: 20; clone size: -; J gene: TRBJ2-7; D gene: TRBD1; V gene: TRBV5-1; CDR3 protein: CASSLLPPGQGGQGSYEQYF; CDR3 DNA: TGCGCCAGCAGCCTGCTACCTCCGGGACAGGGGGGGCAAGGCTCCTACGAGCAGTACTTC
CDR3 length: 13; clone size: -; J gene: TRBJ2-2; D gene: -; V gene: TRBV28; CDR3 protein: CASSWTDGGELFF; CDR3 DNA: TGTGCCAGCAGTTGGACGGACGGCGGGGAGCTGTTTTTT
CDR3 length: 14; clone size: -; J gene: TRBJ2-3; D gene: TRBD2; V gene: TRBV9; CDR3 protein: CASNPFSGGDTQYF; CDR3 DNA: TGTGCCAGCAACCCGTTTAGCGGGGGAGATACGCAGTATTTT
CDR3 length: 15; clone size: -; J gene: TRBJ2-1; D gene: TRBD1; V gene: TRBV10-3; CDR3 protein: CAISERQGETNEQFF; CDR3 DNA: TGTGCCATCAGCGAGAGACAGGGAGAGACCAATGAGCAGTTCTTC
CDR3 length: 14; clone size: -; J gene: TRBJ2-7; D gene: -; V gene: TRBV29-1; CDR3 protein: CTPEEGLDSYEQYF; CDR3 DNA: TGCACCCCGGAGGAAGGCCTCGACTCCTACGAGCAGTACTTC
CDR3 length: 12; clone size: few; J gene: TRBJ2-7; D gene: TRBD2; V gene: TRBV29-1; CDR3 protein: CSVGASGYEQYF; CDR3 DNA: TGCAGCGTTGGGGCTAGCGGCTACGAGCAGTACTTC
CDR3 length: 17; clone size: -; J gene: TRBJ2-5; D gene: -; V gene: TRBV28; CDR3 protein: CASRTLSRLGGKETQYF; CDR3 DNA: TGTGCCAGCAGAACCTTATCCCGGTTAGGGGGAAAAGAGACCCAGTACTTC
CDR3 length: 14; clone size: -; J gene: TRBJ2-7; D gene: TRBD2; V gene: TRBV30; CDR3 protein: CAWVGTSGTTSQYF; CDR3 DNA: TGTGCCTGGGTCGGGACTAGCGGGACTACGAGTCAGTACTTC
CDR3 length: 13; clone size: -; J gene: TRBJ1-2; D gene: -; V gene: TRBV19; CDR3 protein: CASTSTATYGYTF; CDR3 DNA: TGTGCCAGTACATCGACCGCTACCTATGGCTACACCTTC
CDR3 length: 15; clone size: -; J gene: TRBJ2-5; D gene: -; V gene: TRBV27; CDR3 protein: CASSPRDPVGETQYF; CDR3 DNA: TGTGCCAGCAGTCCCCGGGACCCGGTCGGCGAGACCCAGTACTTC
CDR3 length: 13; clone size: -; J gene: TRBJ1-2; D gene: TRBD1; V gene: TRBV28; CDR3 protein: CASKGGVTPGYTF; CDR3 DNA: TGTGCCAGCAAAGGGGGCGTCACCCCGGGCTACACCTTC
CDR3 length: 17; clone size: -; J gene: TRBJ2-1; D gene: TRBD2; V gene: TRBV12-3/TRBV12-4; CDR3 protein: CASSSSGHLSSYNEQFF; CDR3 DNA: TGTGCCAGCAGTTCTAGCGGTCACTTGAGCTCCTACAATGAGCAGTTCTTC
CDR3 length: 16; clone size: -; J gene: TRBJ1-1; D gene: -; V gene: TRBV7-4; CDR3 protein: CASSLIGQGRNTEAFF; CDR3 DNA: TGTGCCAGCAGCTTAATAGGGCAAGGCAGGAACACTGAAGCTTTCTTT
CDR3 length: 15; clone size: -; J gene: TRBJ1-3; D gene: -; V gene: TRBV11-3; CDR3 protein: CASSRDGNSGNTIYF; CDR3 DNA: TGTGCCAGCAGCCGTGACGGAAACTCTGGAAACACCATATATTTT
CDR3 length: 14; clone size: -; J gene: TRBJ2-5; D gene: -; V gene: TRBV10-3; CDR3 protein: CAISEYEGTETQYF; CDR3 DNA: TGTGCCATCAGTGAGTACGAAGGGACGGAGACCCAGTACTTC
CDR3 length: 14; clone size: once; J gene: TRBJ2-2; D gene: TRBD1; V gene: TRBV5-6; CDR3 protein: CASSWQGAAGELFF; CDR3 DNA: TGTGCCAGCAGCTGGCAGGGGGCCGCCGGGGAGCTGTTTTTT
CDR3 length: 14; clone size: -; J gene: TRBJ2-7; D gene: TRBD1; V gene: TRBV28; CDR3 protein: CASSPVQGVNEQYF; CDR3 DNA: TGTGCCAGCAGTCCAGTTCAGGGGGTAAACGAGCAGTACTTC
CDR3 length: 14; clone size: -; J gene: TRBJ2-7; D gene: TRBD2; V gene: TRBV20-1; CDR3 protein: CSAPTLAGAYEQYF; CDR3 DNA: TGCAGTGCACCTACACTAGCGGGAGCCTACGAGCAGTACTTC
CDR3 length: 15; clone size: once; J gene: TRBJ2-1; D gene: -; V gene: TRBV2; CDR3 protein: CASSEVGGKENEQFF; CDR3 DNA: TGTGCCAGCAGTGAAGTGGGAGGAAAGGAAAATGAGCAGTTCTTC
CDR3 length: 17; clone size: -; J gene: TRBJ2-5; D gene: TRBD2; V gene: TRBV20-1; CDR3 protein: CSARGHASGNRGETQYF; CDR3 DNA: TGCAGTGCTAGAGGGCACGCTAGCGGGAATCGGGGCGAGACCCAGTACTTC
CDR3 length: 15; clone size: once; J gene: TRBJ2-7; D gene: -; V gene: TRBV12-3/TRBV12-4; CDR3 protein: CASSPGLGSSYEQYF; CDR3 DNA: TGTGCCAGCAGTCCCGGACTGGGGAGCTCCTACGAGCAGTACTTC
CDR3 length: 16; clone size: -; J gene: TRBJ2-1; D gene: -; V gene: TRBV20-1; CDR3 protein: CSARDYPYPPSNEQFF; CDR3 DNA: TGCAGTGCTAGAGATTATCCATACCCTCCCTCGAATGAGCAGTTCTTC
CDR3 length: 14; clone size: -; J gene: TRBJ2-1; D gene: TRBD2; V gene: TRBV9; CDR3 protein: CASSKAGVNNEQFF; CDR3 DNA: TGTGCCAGCTCAAAGGCGGGAGTTAACAATGAGCAGTTCTTC
CDR3 length: 12; clone size: few; J gene: TRBJ2-7; D gene: -; V gene: TRBV27; CDR3 protein: CASSAGSYEQYF; CDR3 DNA: TGTGCCAGCAGTGCGGGATCCTACGAGCAGTACTTC
CDR3 length: 14; clone size: once; J gene: TRBJ1-2; D gene: -; V gene: TRBV14; CDR3 protein: CASSPQTGSYGYTF; CDR3 DNA: TGTGCCAGCAGCCCTCAGACGGGGAGCTATGGCTACACCTTC
CDR3 length: 13; clone size: few; J gene: TRBJ2-7; D gene: TRBD2; V gene: TRBV6-1; CDR3 protein: CASSPGLVNEQYF; CDR3 DNA: TGTGCCAGCAGCCCGGGACTAGTGAACGAGCAGTACTTC
CDR3 length: 17; clone size: -; J gene: TRBJ2-1; D gene: TRBD2; V gene: TRBV28; CDR3 protein: CASINVPGLAGGHEQFF; CDR3 DNA: TGTGCCAGCATTAACGTCCCGGGGCTAGCGGGAGGCCATGAGCAGTTCTTC
CDR3 length: 15; clone size: few; J gene: TRBJ2-7; D gene: -; V gene: TRBV27; CDR3 protein: CASSHSGRRALEQYF; CDR3 DNA: TGTGCCAGCAGTCATTCGGGACGCCGAGCACTCGAGCAGTACTTC
CDR3 length: 16; clone size: -; J gene: TRBJ1-2; D gene: TRBD1; V gene: TRBV6-5; CDR3 protein: CASSYSLTGVEYGYTF; CDR3 DNA: TGTGCCAGCAGTTACTCGTTAACAGGGGTTGAATATGGCTACACCTTC
CDR3 length: 14; clone size: -; J gene: TRBJ1-5; D gene: -; V gene: TRBV4-2; CDR3 protein: CASSAEPGNQPQHF; CDR3 DNA: TGTGCCAGCAGCGCAGAGCCTGGTAATCAGCCCCAGCATTTT
CDR3 length: 14; clone size: few; J gene: TRBJ2-3; D gene: -; V gene: TRBV6-1; CDR3 protein: CASSEPELFDTQYF; CDR3 DNA: TGTGCCAGCAGTGAACCTGAACTCTTCGATACGCAGTATTTT
CDR3 length: 15; clone size: -; J gene: TRBJ2-1; D gene: TRBD2; V gene: TRBV3-1; CDR3 protein: CASALPGTSGREQFF; CDR3 DNA: TGTGCCAGCGCCCTTCCCGGGACTAGCGGACGGGAGCAGTTCTTC
CDR3 length: 12; clone size: -; J gene: TRBJ1-5; D gene: -; V gene: TRBV19; CDR3 protein: CASRSGIQPQHF; CDR3 DNA: TGTGCCAGCAGGTCCGGTATTCAGCCCCAGCATTTT